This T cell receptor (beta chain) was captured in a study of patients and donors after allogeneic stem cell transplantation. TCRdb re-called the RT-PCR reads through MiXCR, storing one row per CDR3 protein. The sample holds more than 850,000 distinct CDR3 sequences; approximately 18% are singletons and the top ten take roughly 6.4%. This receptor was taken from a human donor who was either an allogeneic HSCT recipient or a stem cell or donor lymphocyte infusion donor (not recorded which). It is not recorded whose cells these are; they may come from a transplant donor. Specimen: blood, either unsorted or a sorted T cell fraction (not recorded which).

The CDR3 spells CASSLGLSGSLYEQYF. The CDR3 nucleotides are TGTGCCAGCAGTTTAGGTTTGAGCGGGAGTCTCTACGAGCAGTACTTC. The rearrangement links TRBV12-3 or TRBV12-4 to TRBJ2-7, with TRBD2 matching 8 bases. Trimming removed 1 base from V and 3 bases from J; junction bases left unmatched: 8. CDR3 length: 16 residues.